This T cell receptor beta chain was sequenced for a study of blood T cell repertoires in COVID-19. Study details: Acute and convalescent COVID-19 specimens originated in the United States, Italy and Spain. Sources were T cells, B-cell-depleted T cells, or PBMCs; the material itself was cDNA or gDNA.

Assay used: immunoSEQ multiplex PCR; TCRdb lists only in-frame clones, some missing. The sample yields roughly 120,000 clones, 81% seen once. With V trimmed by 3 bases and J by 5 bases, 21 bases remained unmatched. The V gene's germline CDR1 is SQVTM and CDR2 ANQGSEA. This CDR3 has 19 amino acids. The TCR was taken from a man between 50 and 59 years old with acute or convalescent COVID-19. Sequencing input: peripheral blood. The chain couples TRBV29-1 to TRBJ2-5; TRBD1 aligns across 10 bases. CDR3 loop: CSVETMAIPRQGAGETQYF. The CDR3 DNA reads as TGCAGCGTTGAGACCATGGCAATACCAAGACAGGGGGCGGGGGAGACCCAGTACTTC. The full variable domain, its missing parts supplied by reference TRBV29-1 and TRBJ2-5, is SAVISQKPSRDICQRGTSLTIQCQVDSQVTMMFWYRQQPGQSLTLIATANQGSEATYESGFVIDKFPISRPNLTFSTLTVSNMSPEDSSIYLCSVETMAIPRQGAGETQYFGPGTRLLVL.